A selection of T cell receptor beta chains follows, all from one sample in a study of T cells in localized non-small cell lung cancer. Sequencing was performed with immunoSEQ multiplex PCR; in TCRdb, only in-frame clones are kept and a portion is missing. The data hold several thousand clones, with about 90% observed a single time. This sample comprised peripheral blood, obtained before any cancer treatment. These receptors were collected from a female donor at least 60 years old with stage II squamous cell lung carcinoma. CDR3s include the opening cysteine and the closing phenylalanine or tryptophan. D genes are given only for firm matches. Size is stated for part of the rows, as once, few or many counts, or as a class when the clone is expanded.

D gene	V gene	J gene	clone size	CDR3 DNA	CDR3 protein
TRBD1	TRBV6-5	TRBJ1-1	NA	TGTGCCAGCAGCTCAGGGGGCACTGAAGCTTTCTTT	CASSSGGTEAFF
NA	TRBV29-1	TRBJ1-2	few	TGCAGCGTTGACACGGCTGGCTACACCTTC	CSVDTAGYTF
TRBD1	TRBV30	TRBJ1-2	NA	TGTGCCTGGAGCGCCGGGACAGGGGATGGCTACACCTTC	CAWSAGTGDGYTF
NA	TRBV14	TRBJ2-2	NA	TGTGCCAGCAGCTTACGGGCGGGAATGCCGAACACCGGGGAGCTGTTTTTT	CASSLRAGMPNTGELFF
TRBD2	TRBV6-1	TRBJ2-7	NA	TGTGCCAGCAGTGGCGGGGGGACGGAGCAGTACTTC	CASSGGGTEQYF
TRBD2	TRBV29-1	TRBJ2-5	NA	TGCAGCGCCTTCGCGGGAGCAGCGGAGACCCAGTACTTC	CSAFAGAAETQYF
NA	TRBV10-1	TRBJ2-3	once	TGCGCCAGTTGGGACGGGGAGGATACGCAGTATTTT	CASWDGEDTQYF
TRBD1	TRBV5-1	TRBJ2-2	NA	TGCGCCAGCAGCCCAAACTCCGACAGGGAACGGGCCGGGGAGCTGTTTTTT	CASSPNSDRERAGELFF
NA	TRBV6-1	TRBJ1-4	NA	TGTGCCAGCAGTGAATACGAATTGGGCCAGCTGGAAAAACTGTTTTTT	CASSEYELGQLEKLFF
TRBD1	TRBV4-1	TRBJ1-2	once	TGCGCCAGCAGCCAAGAACAGGGGATTGGCTACACCTTC	CASSQEQGIGYTF
NA	TRBV19	TRBJ2-3	NA	TGTGCCAGTACCCAGGGAATAGGAGATACGCAGTATTTT	CASTQGIGDTQYF